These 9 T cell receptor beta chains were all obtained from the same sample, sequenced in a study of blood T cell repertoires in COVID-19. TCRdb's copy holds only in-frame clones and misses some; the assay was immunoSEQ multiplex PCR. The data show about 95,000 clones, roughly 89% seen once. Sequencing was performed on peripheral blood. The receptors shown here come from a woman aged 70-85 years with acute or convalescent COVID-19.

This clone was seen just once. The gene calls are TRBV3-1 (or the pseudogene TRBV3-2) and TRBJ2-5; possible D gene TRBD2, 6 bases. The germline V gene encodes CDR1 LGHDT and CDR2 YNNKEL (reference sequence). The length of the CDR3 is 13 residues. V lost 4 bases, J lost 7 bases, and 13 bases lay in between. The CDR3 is CASSRFREATQYF. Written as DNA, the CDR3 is TGTGCCAGCAGCCGGTTCAGGGAGGCGACCCAGTACTTC.

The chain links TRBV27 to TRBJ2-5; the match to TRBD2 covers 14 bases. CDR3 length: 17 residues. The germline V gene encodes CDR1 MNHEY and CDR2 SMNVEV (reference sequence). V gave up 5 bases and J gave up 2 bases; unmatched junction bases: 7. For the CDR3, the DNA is TGTGCCAGCAGTAGAGGACTAGCGGGGGGACCGCAAGAGACCCAGTACTTC. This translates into CASSRGLAGGPQETQYF.

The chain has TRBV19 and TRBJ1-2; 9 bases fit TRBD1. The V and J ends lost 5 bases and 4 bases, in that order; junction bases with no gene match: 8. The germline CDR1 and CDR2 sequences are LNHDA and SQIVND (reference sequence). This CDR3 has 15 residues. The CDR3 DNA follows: TGTGCCAGTAGTCCGCAACAGGGGGCGCTCTATGGCTACACCTTC. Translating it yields CASSPQQGALYGYTF.

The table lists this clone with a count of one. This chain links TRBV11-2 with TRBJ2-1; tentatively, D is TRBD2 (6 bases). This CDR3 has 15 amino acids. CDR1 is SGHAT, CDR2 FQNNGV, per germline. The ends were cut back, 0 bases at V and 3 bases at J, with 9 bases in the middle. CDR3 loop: CASSLEGGNYNEQFF. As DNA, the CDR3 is TGTGCCAGCAGCTTAGAGGGCGGGAACTACAATGAGCAGTTCTTC.

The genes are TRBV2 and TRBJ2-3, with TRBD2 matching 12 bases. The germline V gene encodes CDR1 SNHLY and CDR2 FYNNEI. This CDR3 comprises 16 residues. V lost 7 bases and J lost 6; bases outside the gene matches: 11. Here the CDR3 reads CASKWSSGGALDTQYF. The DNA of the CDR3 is TGTGCCAGCAAGTGGTCTAGCGGGGGGGCACTTGATACGCAGTATTTT.

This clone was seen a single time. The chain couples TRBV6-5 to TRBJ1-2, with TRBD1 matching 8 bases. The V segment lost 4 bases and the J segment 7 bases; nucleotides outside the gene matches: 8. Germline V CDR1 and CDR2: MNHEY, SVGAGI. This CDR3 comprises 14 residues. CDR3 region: CASSSWTGIGGYTF. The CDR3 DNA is TGTGCCAGCAGTTCCTGGACAGGGATCGGTGGCTACACCTTC.

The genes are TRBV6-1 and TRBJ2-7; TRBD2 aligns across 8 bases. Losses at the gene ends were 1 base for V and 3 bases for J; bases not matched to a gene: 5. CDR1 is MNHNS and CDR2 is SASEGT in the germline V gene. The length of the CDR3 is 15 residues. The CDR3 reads CASSEGGTSIYEQYV. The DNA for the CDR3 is TGTGCCAGCAGTGAAGGGGGGACTAGTATCTACGAGCAGTACGTC.

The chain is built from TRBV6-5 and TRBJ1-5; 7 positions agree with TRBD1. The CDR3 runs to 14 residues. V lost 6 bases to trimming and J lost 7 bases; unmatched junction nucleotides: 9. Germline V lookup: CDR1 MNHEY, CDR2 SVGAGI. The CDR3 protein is CASSADRANQPQHF. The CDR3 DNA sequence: TGTGCCAGCAGCGCCGACAGGGCGAACCAGCCCCAGCATTTT.

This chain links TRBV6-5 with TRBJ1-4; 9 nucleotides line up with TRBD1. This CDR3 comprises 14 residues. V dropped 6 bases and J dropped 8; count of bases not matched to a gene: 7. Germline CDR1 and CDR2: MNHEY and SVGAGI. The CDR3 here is CASSTGGGGEKLFF. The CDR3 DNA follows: TGTGCCAGCAGCACAGGGGGCGGCGGGGAAAAACTGTTTTTT.